This T cell receptor beta chain originates from a study of T cell repertoires in cytomegalovirus infection (dated by TCRdb to between 2019 and 2020). Notes on the research overall: Donor HLA type was relevant to the analysis, because carriage of CMV infection together with the matching HLA type was indicated by public TCR beta signatures. Results the study describes overall, beyond this receptor: In the ex vivo response, HLA-C-restricted CMV-specific TCR beta clonotypes were dominant, and in two of eight donors the single most frequent clonotype came from this HLA-C-restricted group. Carriers of CMV infection plus the relevant HLA type were discriminated by the cumulative frequency of public TCR beta family members in the study cohort and in an independent roughly 400-donor cohort.

The table lists this clonotype with a few counts. What this receptor recognizes is not known. No clone much larger than this one lies a single base away; base qualities are absent. Counted from cysteine to phenylalanine, this CDR3 has 15 amino acids. Kept here is only the CDR3 DNA, which spans 45 bases and is read in frame from base 1. V is clipped by 1 base and J by 5 bases, and the sequence between their germline boundaries is 13 bases long. CDR1 SGHAT and CDR2 FQNNGV are derived from the germline V gene. TCRdb shows the sequencer as Illumina HiSeq 1500. The raw public reads went through TCRdb reprocessing: fastp at Q25, MiXCR clone calling, in-frame beta chains kept. Rows with one shared CDR3 protein collapse into an entry with the most common genes and DNA. This sample comprises around 530,000 distinct CDR3 sequences, about 30% of them detected only once. 13% of the sample is taken by the ten largest.

The sequence links TRBV11-2 to TRBJ2-3, with no confidently assigned D gene. This TCR was recovered from a human donor in good health (CMV status not recorded). Some clones in this sample may be carry-over from other donors' samples. Sequences were obtained from PBMCs. The nucleotide sequence is given as TGTGCCAGCAGCTTAGGTACCCGACCATTAGATACGCAGTATTTT. Translation gives CASSLGTRPLDTQYF.